Presented here are 21 T cell receptor beta chains from one specimen sequenced in a study of blood T cell repertoires in COVID-19. The method was immunoSEQ multiplex PCR; TCRdb's version includes in-frame clones alone and lacks a portion of them. This table holds under 150,000 clones, approximately 87% found once. Input material: PBMCs or T cells enriched from blood (not recorded which). The receptors were gathered from a woman aged 25 to 45 with acute COVID-19.

V usage is TRBV7-2 and J usage is TRBJ2-7, with 8 bases lining up with TRBD1. V lost 3 bases and J lost 3; bases outside the gene matches: 4. The CDR3 runs 14 residues. Looked up from germline, CDR1 is SGHTA and CDR2 is FQGNSA. The CDR3 sequence is CASSLVDRDYEQYF. The CDR3 nucleotides read TGTGCCAGCAGCTTGGTGGACAGGGACTACGAGCAGTACTTC.

The rearrangement links TRBV14 to TRBJ1-3; 7 bases match TRBD1. The germline gives CDR1 SGHDN, CDR2 FVKESK. The CDR3 is 14 residues long. Germline trimming cut 4 bases from V and 1 base from J; bases unmatched to any gene: 1. The CDR3 protein is CASSLRGSGNTIYF. Written as DNA, the CDR3 is TGTGCCAGCAGCCTCAGGGGGTCTGGAAACACCATATATTTT.

This chain links TRBV4-3 with TRBJ2-1; TRBD2 matches 13 bases. The CDR3 covers 18 residues. J gave up 4 bases and V 2 bases, and 8 bases lay outside the gene matches. Germline loops: CDR1 LGHNA, CDR2 YSLEER. The CDR3, as DNA: TGCGCCAGCAGCCAAACCCTATTACTAGCGGGAGGGTACAATGAGCAGTTCTTC. Translation gives CASSQTLLLAGGYNEQFF.

The chain carries TRBV6-5 and TRBJ2-1; TRBD1 aligns across 7 bases. J gave up 10 bases and V 1 base, and 4 bases lay outside the gene matches. The germline V gene encodes CDR1 MNHEY and CDR2 SVGAGI. The CDR3 is 13 residues long. The chain's CDR3 is CASSYYPTGEQFF. The DNA for the CDR3 is TGTGCCAGCAGTTACTACCCGACAGGGGAGCAGTTCTTC.

The V gene is TRBV28, the J gene TRBJ2-1, with 10 bases lining up with TRBD2. This CDR3 spans 15 amino acids. Germline loops: CDR1 MDHEN, CDR2 SYDVKM. Trimming at V came to 3 bases and at J to 4 bases, leaving 3 bases not matched to a gene. CDR3 nucleotide sequence: TGTGCCAGCAGTTTTACTAGCGGGAAGTACAATGAGCAGTTCTTC. This gives the protein CASSFTSGKYNEQFF.

This clone appeared a single time. As DNA, the CDR3 is TGTGCCAGCAGCTCCGCGTGGACAGGGACCCTGGCTGGGCTGTTTTTT. Protein: CASSSAWTGTLAGLFF. The gene calls are TRBV11-2 and TRBJ2-2; TRBD1 agrees at 8 bases. The CDR3 runs 16 residues. The germline V gene encodes CDR1 SGHAT and CDR2 FQNNGV. Trimming cost V 4 bases and J 13 bases; bases outside gene matches: 17.

The rearrangement joins TRBV19 to TRBJ1-3; no clear D gene. The V gene's germline CDR1 is LNHDA and CDR2 SQIVND (reference sequence). V was pared by 5 bases and J by 3 bases, with 11 bases between. CDR3 length equals 14 residues. Here the CDR3 reads CASSLVGFGNTIYF. CDR3 in DNA: TGTGCCAGTAGTTTGGTCGGGTTTGGAAACACCATATATTTT.

This clone was observed a single time. The rearrangement uses TRBV11-2 and TRBJ1-1, with D unresolved. CDR3 length equals 15 residues. Germline CDR1 SGHAT, CDR2 FQNNGV. V was shortened by 0 bases and J by 0 bases, with 8 bases between the two germline ends. The CDR3 bases are TGTGCCAGCAGCTTAGACCCAGGCTTGAACACTGAAGCTTTCTTT. Translation gives CASSLDPGLNTEAFF.

This clone was counted between two and nine times. This chain links TRBV6-7 with TRBJ1-1, with 11 nucleotides matching TRBD1. TRBV6-7 is labeled an ORF, and its function is uncertain. The CDR3 has 15 residues. V shed 4 bases and J 1 base; nucleotides not matched to a gene: 2. CDR3: CASSWDRGRNTEAFF. DNA of the CDR3: TGTGCCAGCAGTTGGGACAGGGGGAGGAACACTGAAGCTTTCTTT.

This CDR3 reads CASSYSIERTYEQYF. CDR3 sequence (DNA): TGTGCCAGCAGTTACTCGATTGAGAGAACCTACGAGCAGTACTTC. This rearrangement joins TRBV6-5 to TRBJ2-7; D unclear. The length of the CDR3 is 15 residues. The germline V and J ends were trimmed by 0 bases and 2 bases, with 11 bases remaining between them. Germline V CDR1 and CDR2: MNHEY, SVGAGI.

The rearrangement uses TRBV5-6 and TRBJ2-2, with 11 nucleotides matching TRBD2. Germline V gives CDR1 SGHDT, CDR2 YYEEEE. The CDR3 extends over 15 amino acids. J gave up 4 bases and V 3 bases, and 2 bases lay outside the gene matches. The CDR3 loop reads CASSWGLAATGELFF. As DNA, the CDR3 is TGTGCCAGCAGCTGGGGACTAGCGGCCACCGGGGAGCTGTTTTTT.

The chain employs TRBV29-1 and TRBJ2-7, with 7 positions matching TRBD2. From germline, CDR1 is SQVTM and CDR2 ANQGSEA. J lost 3 bases, V lost 1 base, and 6 bases had no gene match. CDR3 size: 14 residues. CDR3 region: CSVEVGGSRYEQYF. CDR3 bases: TGCAGCGTTGAAGTTGGCGGGAGCCGCTACGAGCAGTACTTC.

V is TRBV27 and J is TRBJ2-7; tentative D call: TRBD2 (5 bases). Trimming removed 0 bases at V and 1 base at J, with 13 bases between. The length of the CDR3 is 16 residues. Germline values: CDR1 MNHEY, CDR2 SMNVEV (reference sequence). The CDR3 reads CASSLSLGGLSYEQYF. In nucleotides, the CDR3 is TGTGCCAGCAGTTTATCTCTAGGAGGCCTATCCTACGAGCAGTACTTC.

This clone was counted a single time. V gene TRBV5-1 combines with J gene TRBJ2-7, with 7 bases that match TRBD1. Looked up from germline, CDR1 is SGHRS and CDR2 is YFSETQ. V shed 3 bases, J shed 5 bases, and the junction held 5 bases outside the gene matches. The CDR3 runs 13 residues. The CDR3 protein is CASSSGGVDEQYF. In nucleotides, the CDR3 is TGCGCCAGCAGCTCAGGGGGAGTTGACGAGCAGTACTTC. The full variable domain, with the rest looked up from reference TRBV5-1 and TRBJ2-7, is KAGVTQTPRYLIKTRGQQVTLSCSPISGHRSVSWYQQTPGQGLQFLFEYFSETQRNKGNFPGRFSGRQFSNSRSEMNVSTLELGDSALYLCASSSGGVDEQYFGPGTRLTVT.

The chain combines TRBV7-2 with TRBJ2-1; 7 bases are shared with TRBD2. This CDR3 contains 15 residues. The V gene end was trimmed by 2 bases and the J gene end by 5 bases; junction bases not matched to a gene: 6. Germline V CDR1 and CDR2: SGHTA, FQGNSA. This chain's CDR3 is CASSLSLALNNEQFF. The CDR3 nucleotides are TGTGCCAGCAGCTTATCACTAGCGCTGAACAATGAGCAGTTCTTC.

The sample holds one count of this clone. V gene TRBV27 combines with J gene TRBJ2-1, with 11 positions matching TRBD1. The CDR3 consists of 17 residues. CDR1 is MNHEY and CDR2 is SMNVEV in the germline V gene (reference sequence). J lost 3 bases, V lost 5 bases, and 9 bases had no gene match. CDR3 sequence: CASSPIRGTGGYNEQFF. CDR3 bases: TGTGCCAGCAGTCCCATTCGGGGGACAGGGGGCTACAATGAGCAGTTCTTC.

The J gene is TRBJ2-1, the V gene TRBV2; perhaps TRBD1 as D (5 bases). The CDR3 totals 14 residues. Germline CDR1 is SNHLY and CDR2 is FYNNEI. With 1 base removed from V and 5 bases from J, the gap between germline ends came to 9 bases. CDR3 coding DNA: TGTGCCAGCAGTGAAGGCAGGGTCCACAATGAGCAGTTCTTC. Translation gives CASSEGRVHNEQFF.

This sequence joins TRBV19 and TRBJ2-7; possibly TRBD1 for D (6 bases). The CDR3 covers 14 residues. V was cut by 3 bases and J by 7 bases, with 16 bases left in between. Germline assignment: CDR1 LNHDA and CDR2 SQIVND (reference sequence). The DNA of the CDR3 is TGTGCCAGTAGTATCGGGCAGGGGATGAATGAGCAGTACTTC. Amino acid sequence: CASSIGQGMNEQYF. The full variable domain, with the rest looked up from reference TRBV19 and TRBJ2-7, is DGGITQSPKYLFRKEGQNVTLSCEQNLNHDAMYWYRQDPGQGLRLIYYSQIVNDFQKGDIAEGYSVSREKKESFPLTVTSAQKNPTAFYLCASSIGQGMNEQYFGPGTRLTVT.

This chain uses TRBV5-8 with TRBJ2-5, with D tentatively TRBD2 (6 bases). Germline V gene sequence: CDR1 SGHTS, CDR2 YDEGEE. Trimming took off 2 bases at V and 5 bases at J, with 10 bases between the two ends. The CDR3 loop spans 13 amino acids. The CDR3 DNA sequence: TGTGCCAGCAGCTTTCCAGGGAGGGAGACCCAGTACTTC. Translating it yields CASSFPGRETQYF.

The chain carries TRBV7-2 and TRBJ1-4, with 9 nucleotides matching TRBD1. This CDR3 has 14 residues. CDR1 SGHTA and CDR2 FQGNSA come from the germline V gene. J was trimmed by 8 bases and V by 4 bases; bases with no gene match: 5. Here the CDR3 reads CASSYGTGSEKLFF. CDR3 nucleotides: TGTGCCAGCAGCTACGGGACAGGGAGCGAAAAACTGTTTTTT.

The chain recombines TRBV24-1 with TRBJ2-1, with 14 bases fitting TRBD2. From germline, CDR1 is KGHDR and CDR2 SFDVKD. The CDR3 is 19 residues long. The V and J ends lost 3 bases and 0 bases, in that order; junction bases with no gene match: 6. The CDR3, as DNA: TGTGCCACCAGTGATCGGGGACTAGCGGGAGTAAGCTCCTACAATGAGCAGTTCTTC. This encodes CATSDRGLAGVSSYNEQFF.